Sequencing of this T cell receptor (beta chain) was carried out in a study of control samples from healthy donors and cancer patients. There are 17 residues in the CDR3. Produced via immunoSEQ multiplex PCR; TCRdb's table is partial and in-frame only. Of about 150,000 clones listed, roughly 94% are singletons. Sequencing input: blood. This receptor was taken from a man in his forties or fifties in good health. This chain uses TRBV21-1 with TRBJ1-2; TRBD1 is taken as the D call from the table, unchecked against the DNA. TRBV21-1 is labeled a pseudogene. The CDR3 is CASSKERTGGEGYGYTF. The CDR3 DNA is TGTGCCAGCAGCAAAGAAAGGACAGGGGGCGAGGGCTATGGCTACACCTTC.